One sample yielded the 22 T cell receptor beta chains listed below, sequenced in a study of vaccination and CD4 T cells after COVID-19. For these TCRs, the target antigens are not known. As for treatment: approximately nine-day PBMC culture with coronavirus spike peptide pools or control peptides (ViraFEST assay). CD4+ T cells that had been cultured provided DNA sequenced with the Oncomine TCR Beta short-read assay. TCRdb reprocessed the PCR reads via MiXCR and lists one record per CDR3 protein. This sample has around 15,000 distinct CDR3 sequences, with around 59% found just once. The input for sequencing was CD4+ T cells from blood, cultured in vitro, taken after SARS-CoV-2 vaccination. Source of these receptors: a human donor who had recovered from COVID-19.

This clonotype is judged large (0.1 to 1%). CDR3 coding DNA: TGCGCCAGCAGCTTAACAGGGAATCAGCCCCAGCATTTT. Its protein product is CASSLTGNQPQHF. This chain links TRBV5-1 with TRBJ1-5; D may be TRBD1 (6 bases). The CDR3 is 13 residues long. V was pared by 2 bases and J by 4 bases, with 7 bases between. Germline CDR1 is SGHRS and CDR2 is YFSETQ.

The table lists this clonotype with a count of one. The V call is TRBV7-9, the J call TRBJ2-2; a possible D gene is TRBD2 (7 bases). The germline V and J ends were trimmed by 4 bases and 4 bases, with 13 bases remaining between them. This CDR3 is built from 15 residues. Germline V gene sequence: CDR1 SEHNR, CDR2 FQNEAQ (reference sequence). The CDR3 DNA follows: TGTGCCAGCAGCTCACTGCGGGGGCGCACCGGGGAGCTGTTTTTT. It yields the protein CASSSLRGRTGELFF.

The V call is TRBV15, the J call TRBJ2-7; unclear D gene. Germline V gene data show CDR1 as LNHNV and CDR2 as YYDKDF (reference sequence). Trimming took 3 bases from V and 6 from J, leaving 18 bases between them. The CDR3 has 15 amino acids. The CDR3 nucleotides read TGTGCCACCAGCAGGGATCTAGACACCTCCAGCGAGCAGTACTTC. Its translation: CATSRDLDTSSEQYF.

The chain is built from TRBV6-1 and TRBJ1-6; 9 bases map to TRBD1. There are 17 residues in the CDR3. CDR1 and CDR2 (germline): MNHNS, SASEGT. Unmatched junction bases numbered 12, after V lost 5 bases and J lost 7 bases. DNA for the CDR3: TGTGCCAGCAGTCGACTCCCCGGGACAGGGCTCAATTCACCCCTCCACTTT. This encodes CASSRLPGTGLNSPLHF.

This clonotype showed up just a few times. This chain connects TRBV6-1 to TRBJ2-5; 8 bases line up with TRBD2. The CDR3 sequence is 13 residues long. CDR1 is MNHNS, CDR2 SASEGT, per germline. CDR3 amino acids: CGVYVAGQETQYF. In DNA, the CDR3 is TGTGGGGTTTACGTAGCGGGGCAAGAGACCCAGTACTTC.

The V and J genes are TRBV12-3 or TRBV12-4 and TRBJ2-3; 13 nucleotides agree with TRBD2. CDR3 length equals 16 residues. The trim removed 3 bases at V and 5 bases at J, leaving 5 bases unmatched. CDR3 DNA: TGTGCCAGCAGTTTTATCCGACTAGCGGGGGGAGATACGCAGTATTTT. Translated: CASSFIRLAGGDTQYF.

This clonotype showed up just once. The chain joins TRBV10-3 to TRBJ2-3; TRBD2 matches at 13 bases. V lost 6 bases, J lost 0 bases, and 9 bases stayed unmatched. The germline V gene has CDR1 ENHRY and CDR2 SYGVKD. The CDR3 is 18 residues long. CDR3 loop: CAISRGTSGATSTDTQYF. The CDR3 DNA is TGTGCCATCAGCCGAGGGACTAGCGGGGCGACTAGCACAGATACGCAGTATTTT.

The gene calls are TRBV19 and TRBJ2-3, with D hard to call. Trimming stripped 2 bases from V and 2 bases from J, with 5 bases between. Germline CDR1 LNHDA, CDR2 SQIVND (reference sequence). This CDR3 spans 13 amino acids. CDR3 amino acids: CASSIQSTDTQYF. The DNA of the CDR3 is TGTGCCAGTAGTATACAGTCCACAGATACGCAGTATTTT.

This chain joins TRBV7-2 and TRBJ1-2; D is unresolved. Germline V gene sequence: CDR1 SGHTA, CDR2 FQGNSA. The CDR3 spans 15 residues. V lost 1 base, J lost 1 base, and 10 bases lay in between. As DNA, the CDR3 is TGTGCCAGCAGCTTAGACTCGTCGGGTAACTATGGCTACACCTTC. It encodes CASSLDSSGNYGYTF.

This clonotype was counted only a few times. This chain connects TRBV2 to TRBJ1-6; no firm D call. V gave up 7 bases and J gave up 7 bases, with 14 bases separating them. This CDR3 comprises 14 residues. Germline lookup yields CDR1 SNHLY and CDR2 FYNNEI. CDR3 in amino acids: CASTPQKRNSPLHF. DNA of the CDR3: TGTGCCAGCACCCCCCAGAAGCGGAATTCACCCCTCCACTTT.

The chain carries TRBV2 and TRBJ2-7; 10 nucleotides match TRBD2. The CDR3 consists of 14 residues. V trimming: 7 bases; J trimming: 3 bases; junction bases outside the gene matches: 6. Germline assignment: CDR1 SNHLY and CDR2 FYNNEI. DNA for the CDR3: TGTGCCAGCAAGCCGGGACTAGCGAACTACGAGCAGTACTTC. It encodes CASKPGLANYEQYF. Looking up the rest from reference TRBV2 and TRBJ2-7 gives the full variable domain: EPEVTQTPSHQVTQMGQEVILRCVPISNHLYFYWYRQILGQKVEFLVSFYNNEISEKSEIFDDQFSVERPDGSNFTLKIRSTKLEDSAMYFCASKPGLANYEQYFGPGTRLTVT.

Comments on this clonotype: Mismatch with germline at one junction end may stem from a read error. The chain couples TRBV7-2 to TRBJ2-5; tentative D call: TRBD2 (5 bases). This CDR3 is 14 amino acids long. Per the germline V gene, CDR1 is SGHTA and CDR2 is FQGNSA. CDR3 region: CASSLGLAGEAQYF. In DNA form, the CDR3 reads TGTGCCAGCAGCCTCGGGCTAGCCGGAGAGGCCCAGTACTTC.

The rearrangement uses TRBV19 and TRBJ2-1; 11 bases match TRBD1. There are 17 residues in the CDR3. CDR1 LNHDA and CDR2 SQIVND come from the germline V gene (reference sequence). The ends lost 4 bases at V and 3 bases at J; junction bases unmatched: 8. The DNA of the CDR3 is TGTGCCAGTAGTAACCCCCCGGGACAGGGGGTCTACAATGAGCAGTTCTTC. Protein product: CASSNPPGQGVYNEQFF.

The chain uses TRBV6-1 and TRBJ2-7, with 7 bases aligning to TRBD2. The V gene's germline CDR1 is MNHNS and CDR2 SASEGT. The J segment lost 9 bases and the V segment lost 2 bases, leaving 7 bases of the junction unmatched. The CDR3 totals 13 residues. CDR3 bases: TGTGCCAGCAGTGAAAACCGGGGGGTTGCGCAGTACTTC. Translation: CASSENRGVAQYF.

The V gene is TRBV7-2, the J gene TRBJ2-3, with D perhaps matching TRBD1 or TRBD2 (5 bases each). Trimming shortened V by 4 bases and J by 8 bases, and 19 bases separated the two germline ends. The CDR3 has 15 residues. The V gene's germline CDR1 is SGHTA and CDR2 FQGNSA. The CDR3 DNA sequence: TGTGCCAGCAGCTCAGGGACCTCCAGGGTTGTTACGCAGTATTTT. Translating gives CASSSGTSRVVTQYF.

The rearrangement uses TRBV7-6 and TRBJ2-1, with TRBD1 matching over 9 bases. CDR3 length equals 15 residues. Germline-derived CDR1 and CDR2 are SGHVS and FNYEAQ. The J segment lost 2 bases and the V segment lost 4 bases, leaving 3 bases of the junction unmatched. Here the CDR3 DNA reads TGTGCCAGCAGCTCGGACAGGGGAGCCTACAATGAGCAGTTCTTC. This encodes CASSSDRGAYNEQFF. Variable domain in full (rest from reference TRBV7-6 and TRBJ2-1): GAGVSQSPRYKVTKRGQDVALRCDPISGHVSLYWYRQALGQGPEFLTYFNYEAQQDKSGLPNDRFSAERPEGSISTLTIQRTEQRDSAMYRCASSSDRGAYNEQFFGPGTRLTVL.

This clonotype was observed a handful of times. The chain employs TRBV20-1 and TRBJ1-1; 8 bases match TRBD1. The CDR3 covers 17 residues. Per the germline V gene, CDR1 is DFQATT and CDR2 is SNEGSKA (reference sequence). V trimming: 5 bases; J trimming: 0 bases; junction bases outside the gene matches: 14. Written as DNA, the CDR3 is TGCAGTGCTCCCCCCACCGGGACAGGTTCTTTGAACACTGAAGCTTTCTTT. It translates to CSAPPTGTGSLNTEAFF.

The chain employs TRBV19 and TRBJ1-1; D might be TRBD1 (5 bases). The CDR3 is 14 residues long. V was trimmed by 6 bases and J by 2 bases, leaving 13 bases between them. CDR1 is LNHDA and CDR2 is SQIVND in the germline V gene (reference sequence). CDR3 region: CASSTPGINTEAFF. The CDR3 DNA follows: TGTGCCAGTAGCACACCAGGGATTAACACTGAAGCTTTCTTT.

This chain uses TRBV18 with TRBJ1-3; TRBD1 might be the D (5 bases). Germline loops: CDR1 KGHSH, CDR2 LQKENI. The CDR3 consists of 15 residues. V shed 3 bases and J shed 7 bases, with 16 bases lying between them. CDR3 nucleotides: TGTGCCAGCTCACCGGGCGGAGTACGGGGGAACACCATATATTTT. Its protein is CASSPGGVRGNTIYF. The whole variable domain, filled in from reference TRBV18 and TRBJ1-3, reads NAGVMQNPRHLVRRRGQEARLRCSPMKGHSHVYWYRQLPEEGLKFMVYLQKENIIDESGMPKERFSAEFPKEGPSILRIQQVVRGDSAAYFCASSPGGVRGNTIYFGEGSWLTVV.

This clonotype has a handful of counts. The junction does not match germline at one end; this may be a read error. The DNA of the CDR3 is TGTGCCAGTAGTGCCCGCGACGGGACTAACTATGGTTACACCTTC. This encodes CASSARDGTNYGYTF. This chain links TRBV19 with TRBJ1-2; tentative D call: TRBD1 (5 bases). CDR3 length equals 15 residues. Per germline, CDR1 LNHDA and CDR2 SQIVND (reference sequence).

This clonotype was observed a single time. The chain couples TRBV12-3 or TRBV12-4 to TRBJ1-1, with D uncertain. Trimming shortened V by 1 base and J by 6 bases, and 6 bases separated the two germline ends. The CDR3 spans 12 residues. CDR3 loop: CASSLDRPEAFF. As DNA, the CDR3 is TGTGCCAGCAGTTTAGACCGACCTGAAGCTTTCTTT.

V and J are TRBV19 and TRBJ2-5, with D tentatively TRBD1 or TRBD2 (5 bases each). The CDR3 length is 15 residues. Trimming took 4 bases from V and 4 from J, leaving 16 bases between them. Germline CDR1 is LNHDA and CDR2 is SQIVND (reference sequence). This chain's CDR3 is CASSRGDRGGETQYF. DNA for the CDR3: TGTGCCAGTAGTAGGGGTGACAGAGGAGGAGAGACCCAGTACTTC.